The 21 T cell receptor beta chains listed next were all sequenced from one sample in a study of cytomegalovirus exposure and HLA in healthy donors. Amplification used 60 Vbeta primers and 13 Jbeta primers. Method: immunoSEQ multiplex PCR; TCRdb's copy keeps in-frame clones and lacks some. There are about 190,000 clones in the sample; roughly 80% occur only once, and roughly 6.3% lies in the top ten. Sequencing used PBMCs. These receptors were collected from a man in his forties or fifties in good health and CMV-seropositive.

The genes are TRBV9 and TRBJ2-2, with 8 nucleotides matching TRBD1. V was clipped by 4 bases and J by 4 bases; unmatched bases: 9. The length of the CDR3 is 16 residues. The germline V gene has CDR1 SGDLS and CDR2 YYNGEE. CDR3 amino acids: CASSTRQGNPTGELFF. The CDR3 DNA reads TGTGCCAGCAGCACCCGACAGGGGAACCCCACCGGGGAGCTGTTTTTT.

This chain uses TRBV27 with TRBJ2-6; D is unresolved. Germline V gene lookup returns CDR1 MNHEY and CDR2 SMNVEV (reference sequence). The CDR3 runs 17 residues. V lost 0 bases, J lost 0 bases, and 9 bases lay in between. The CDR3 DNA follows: TGTGCCAGCAGTTTATCATACGAGGTCTCTGGGGCCAACGTCCTGACTTTC. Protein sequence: CASSLSYEVSGANVLTF. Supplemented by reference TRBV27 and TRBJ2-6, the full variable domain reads EAQVTQNPRYLITVTGKKLTVTCSQNMNHEYMSWYRQDPGLGLRQIYYSMNVEVTDKGDVPEGYKVSRKEKRNFPLILESPSPNQTSLYFCASSLSYEVSGANVLTFGAGSRLTVL.

CDR3 sequence: CASTLSGTGGYGYTF. The CDR3 region has the DNA TGTGCCAGCACTCTCTCCGGGACAGGGGGCTATGGCTACACCTTC. The rearrangement joins TRBV6-1 to TRBJ1-2, with 11 bases lining up with TRBD1. Germline CDR1 MNHNS, CDR2 SASEGT. Trimming at V came to 7 bases and at J to 4 bases, leaving 8 bases not matched to a gene. The CDR3 is 15 amino acids.

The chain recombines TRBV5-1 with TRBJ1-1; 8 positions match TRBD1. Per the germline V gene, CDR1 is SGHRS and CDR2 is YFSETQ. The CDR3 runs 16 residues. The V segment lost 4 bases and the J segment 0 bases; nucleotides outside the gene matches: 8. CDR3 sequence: CASSLGQAQVNTEAFF. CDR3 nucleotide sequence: TGCGCCAGCAGCCTGGGACAGGCGCAAGTGAACACTGAAGCTTTCTTT.

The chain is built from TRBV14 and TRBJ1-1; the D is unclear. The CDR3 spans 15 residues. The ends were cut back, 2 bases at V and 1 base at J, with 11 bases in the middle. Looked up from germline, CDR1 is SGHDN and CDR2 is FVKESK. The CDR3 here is CASSQLMTGNTEAFF. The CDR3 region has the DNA TGTGCCAGCAGCCAACTAATGACGGGGAACACTGAAGCTTTCTTT.

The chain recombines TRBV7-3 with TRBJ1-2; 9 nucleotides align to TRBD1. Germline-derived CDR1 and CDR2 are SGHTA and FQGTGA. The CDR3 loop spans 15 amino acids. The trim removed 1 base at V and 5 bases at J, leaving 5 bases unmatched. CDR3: CASSLNRGQGYGYTF. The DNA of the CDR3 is TGTGCCAGCAGCTTAAATCGGGGACAGGGTTATGGCTACACCTTC.

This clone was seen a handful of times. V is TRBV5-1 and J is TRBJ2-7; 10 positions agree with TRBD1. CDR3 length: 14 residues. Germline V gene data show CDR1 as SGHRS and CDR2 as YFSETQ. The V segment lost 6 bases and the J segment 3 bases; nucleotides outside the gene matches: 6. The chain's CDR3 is CASKRGQGVYEQYF. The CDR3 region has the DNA TGCGCCAGCAAACGCGGACAGGGGGTCTACGAGCAGTACTTC.

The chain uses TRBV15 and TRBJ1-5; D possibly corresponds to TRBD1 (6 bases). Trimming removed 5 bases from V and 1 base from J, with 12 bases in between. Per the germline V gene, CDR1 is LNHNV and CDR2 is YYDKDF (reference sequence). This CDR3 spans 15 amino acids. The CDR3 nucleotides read TGTGCCACCAGCGGAGGACAGCTAAGCAATCAGCCCCAGCATTTT. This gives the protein CATSGGQLSNQPQHF.

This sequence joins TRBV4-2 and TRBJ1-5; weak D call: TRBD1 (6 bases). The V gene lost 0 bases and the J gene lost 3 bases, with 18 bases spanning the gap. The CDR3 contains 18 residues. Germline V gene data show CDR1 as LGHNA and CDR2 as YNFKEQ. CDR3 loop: CASSQEALPGQNNQPQHF. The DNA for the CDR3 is TGTGCCAGCAGCCAAGAAGCCCTTCCCGGACAGAACAATCAGCCCCAGCATTTT.

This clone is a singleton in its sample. CDR3 region: CAWSEGQFNQPQHF. In DNA, the CDR3 is TGTGCCTGGAGCGAAGGACAGTTCAATCAGCCCCAGCATTTT. This chain joins TRBV30 and TRBJ1-5, with a tentative D call TRBD1 (6 bases). With 3 bases removed from V and 3 bases from J, the gap between germline ends came to 12 bases. Germline CDR1 is GTSNPN and CDR2 is SVGIG (reference sequence). The CDR3 spans 14 residues.

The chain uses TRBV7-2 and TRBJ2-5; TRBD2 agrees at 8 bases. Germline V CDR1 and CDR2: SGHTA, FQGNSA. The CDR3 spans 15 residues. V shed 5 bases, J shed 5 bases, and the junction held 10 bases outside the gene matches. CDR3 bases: TGTGCCAGCAGCGTACGCGGGGGGCGGGTTGAGACCCAGTACTTC. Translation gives CASSVRGGRVETQYF.

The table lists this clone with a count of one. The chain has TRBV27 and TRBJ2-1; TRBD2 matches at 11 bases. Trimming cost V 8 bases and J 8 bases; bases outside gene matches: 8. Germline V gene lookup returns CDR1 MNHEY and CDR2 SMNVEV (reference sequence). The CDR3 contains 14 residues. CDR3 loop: CASGYSGGADEQFF. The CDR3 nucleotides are TGTGCCAGCGGCTATAGCGGGGGGGCCGATGAGCAGTTCTTC.

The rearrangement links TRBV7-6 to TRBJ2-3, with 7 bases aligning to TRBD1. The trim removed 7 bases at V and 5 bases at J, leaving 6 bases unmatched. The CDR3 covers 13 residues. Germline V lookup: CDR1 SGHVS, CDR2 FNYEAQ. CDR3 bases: TGTGCCAGCACCGGGGACAGCGGAGATACGCAGTATTTT. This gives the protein CASTGDSGDTQYF.

DNA for the CDR3: TGTGCCAGTAGTATGAGGAGGACGGATAACACAGATACGCAGTATTTT. Residues: CASSMRRTDNTDTQYF. The J gene is TRBJ2-3, the V gene TRBV19, with D maybe TRBD2 (5 bases). CDR1 and CDR2 from the germline V gene are LNHDA and SQIVND (reference sequence). The CDR3 length is 16 residues. Trimming pared 3 bases from V and 2 bases from J, leaving 15 bases between.

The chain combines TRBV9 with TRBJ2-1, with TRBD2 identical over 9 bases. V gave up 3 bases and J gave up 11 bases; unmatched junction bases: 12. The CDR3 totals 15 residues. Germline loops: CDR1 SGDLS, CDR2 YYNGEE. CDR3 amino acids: CASSASSGAPLKQFF. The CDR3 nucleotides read TGTGCCAGCAGCGCGTCTAGCGGGGCCCCCCTAAAGCAGTTCTTC.

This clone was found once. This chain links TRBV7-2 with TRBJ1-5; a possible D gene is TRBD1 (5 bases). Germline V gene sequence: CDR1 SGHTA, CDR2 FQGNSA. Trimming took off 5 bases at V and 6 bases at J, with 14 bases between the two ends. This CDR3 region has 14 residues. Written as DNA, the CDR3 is TGTGCCAGCAGCCATCCCGGGGGGGTTCAGCCCCAGCATTTT. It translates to CASSHPGGVQPQHF.

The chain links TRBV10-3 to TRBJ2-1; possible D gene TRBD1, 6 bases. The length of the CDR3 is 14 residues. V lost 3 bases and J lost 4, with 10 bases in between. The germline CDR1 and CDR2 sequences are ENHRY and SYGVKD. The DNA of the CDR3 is TGTGCCATCAGTGAAGTGGGGGCTTACAATGAGCAGTTCTTC. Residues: CAISEVGAYNEQFF.

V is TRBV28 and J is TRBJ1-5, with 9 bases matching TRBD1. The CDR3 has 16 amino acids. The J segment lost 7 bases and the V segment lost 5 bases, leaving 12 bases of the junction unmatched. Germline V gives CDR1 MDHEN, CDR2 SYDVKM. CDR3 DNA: TGTGCCAGCAGTGCGAGCCGGGACAGGGAATTACAGCCCCAGCATTTT. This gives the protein CASSASRDRELQPQHF. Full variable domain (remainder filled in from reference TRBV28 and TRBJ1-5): DVKVTQSSRYLVKRTGEKVFLECVQDMDHENMFWYRQDPGLGLRLIYFSYDVKMKEKGDIPEGYSVSREKKERFSLILESASTNQTSMYLCASSASRDRELQPQHFGDGTRLSIL.

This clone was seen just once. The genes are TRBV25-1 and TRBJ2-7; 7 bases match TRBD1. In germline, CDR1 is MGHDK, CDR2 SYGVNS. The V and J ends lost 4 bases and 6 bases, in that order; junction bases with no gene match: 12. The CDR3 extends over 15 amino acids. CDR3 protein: CASSGSGTDALEQYF. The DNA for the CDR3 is TGTGCCAGCAGTGGCTCCGGGACAGACGCTCTCGAGCAGTACTTC.

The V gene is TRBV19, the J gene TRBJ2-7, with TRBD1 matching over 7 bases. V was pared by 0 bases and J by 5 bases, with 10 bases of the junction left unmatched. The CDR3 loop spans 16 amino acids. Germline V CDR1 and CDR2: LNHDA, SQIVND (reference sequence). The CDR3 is CASSIEGGARSNEQYF. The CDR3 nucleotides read TGTGCCAGTAGTATAGAAGGGGGCGCAAGGTCAAACGAGCAGTACTTC.

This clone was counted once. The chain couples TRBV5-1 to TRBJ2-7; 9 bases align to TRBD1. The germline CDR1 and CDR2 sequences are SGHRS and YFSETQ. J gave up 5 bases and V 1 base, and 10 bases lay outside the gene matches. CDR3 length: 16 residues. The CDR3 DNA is TGCGCCAGCAGCTTGACAACCGGGACAGGGTGGGACGAGCAGTACTTC. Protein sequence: CASSLTTGTGWDEQYF.